This TCR beta chain was obtained from a study of beta chain features in type 1 diabetes. Study-level background: Sorted cells from all samples, numbering roughly 100 million, were examined.

Study-level points and caveats: Here, the possible influence of HLA type (on TCRB rearrangement) remained unresolved.

All sorted populations exceeded 95% purity. Reverse transcription of all isolated RNA meant that expressed TCRB transcripts were sequenced. Sequencing used immunoSEQ multiplex PCR; TCRdb keeps in-frame clones, though not all of them. The sample contains over 300,000 clones, approximately 8.2% of which appear only once. V was clipped by 5 bases and J by 1 base, with 8 bases between them. The CDR3 contains 13 residues. CDR1 is LNHDA and CDR2 is SQIVND in the germline V gene (reference sequence). This clone appeared many times. Its antigen remains unidentified. The sample taken for sequencing was central memory CD4+ T cells from blood. This rearrangement joins TRBV19 to TRBJ1-2; D not certain. This clonotype was sampled from a woman between 18 and 29 years old in good health. The CDR3 sequence: CASSSTNNYGYTF. The DNA of the CDR3 is TGTGCCAGTAGTTCAACGAATAACTATGGCTACACCTTC.